This T cell receptor (beta chain) appears in the sequencing data of a study of cytomegalovirus exposure and HLA in healthy donors. Turning to the study itself: Across 350 to 500 genotyped donors, roughly 80% landed in the Caucasian-associated ancestry cluster. Study observations and caveats: Most of the CMV-associated TCR beta chains (in a later analysis) appeared to be HLA-restricted. The authors assumed roughly uniform sequencing depth across donors for presence/absence analyses.

This clone appeared a single time. Antigen: not known. It was with 60 Vbeta and 13 Jbeta primers that the PCR ran. Repertoires were generated with immunoSEQ multiplex PCR, while TCRdb's copy carries only in-frame clones and drops some. In the table there are approximately 85,000 clones, about four fifths of which are singletons. Per the germline V gene, CDR1 is SGHTA and CDR2 is FQGNSA. V lost 1 base and J lost 2, with 11 bases in between. The CDR3 length is 15 residues. This sequence was found in a man aged 30-40 years in good health and CMV-seronegative. The J gene is TRBJ1-2, the V gene TRBV7-2, with D maybe TRBD1 (5 bases). Material: PBMCs. The CDR3 nucleotides read TGTGCCAGCAGCTTAGGGGCAGGGCCGAACTATGGCTACACCTTC. It yields the protein CASSLGAGPNYGYTF.